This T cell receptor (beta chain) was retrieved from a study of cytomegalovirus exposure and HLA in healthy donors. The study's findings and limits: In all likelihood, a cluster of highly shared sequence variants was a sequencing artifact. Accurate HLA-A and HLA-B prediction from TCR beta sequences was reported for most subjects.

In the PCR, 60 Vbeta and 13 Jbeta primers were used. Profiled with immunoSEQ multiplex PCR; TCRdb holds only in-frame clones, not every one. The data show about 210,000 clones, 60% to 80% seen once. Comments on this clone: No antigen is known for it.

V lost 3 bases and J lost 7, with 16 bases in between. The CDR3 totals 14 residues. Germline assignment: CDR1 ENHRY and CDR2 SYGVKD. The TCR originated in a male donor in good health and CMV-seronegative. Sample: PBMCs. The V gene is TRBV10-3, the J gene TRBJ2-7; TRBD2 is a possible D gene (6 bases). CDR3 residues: CAISDNAGPREQYF. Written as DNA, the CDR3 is TGTGCCATCAGTGATAATGCGGGACCGAGAGAGCAGTACTTC.